A single sample gave rise to the 18 T cell receptor beta chains below, sequenced in a study of identical twins (dated by TCRdb to about 2016). The library was produced with 5' RACE. TCRdb names Illumina HiSeq 2000 as the instrument used. TCRdb applied fastp at Q25 and MiXCR to the public reads, then kept only in-frame beta chains. Rows are unified per CDR3 protein, each entry keeping the most common DNA and genes. Recorded for this sample are around 570,000 distinct CDR3 sequences; approximately 10% of them occurred a single time. The ten largest clones add up to around 3.1% of the sample. Another study also made use of these data, one on yellow fever vaccine responses in identical twins.

Specimen: PBMCs. The source of these receptors is a woman aged 18 to 35 in good health.

V gene TRBV12-3 or TRBV12-4 combines with J gene TRBJ2-5; D might be TRBD1 (5 bases). The CDR3 spans 14 residues. Trimming took 7 bases from V and 5 from J, leaving 17 bases between them. The CDR3 DNA is TGTGCCAGCAAGGGGCACGGGCTTCAGGAGACCCAGTACTTC. It specifies CASKGHGLQETQYF.

The sample holds many counts of this clonotype. The chain joins TRBV29-1 to TRBJ2-5; 12 bases line up with TRBD2. J gave up 10 bases and V 7 bases, and 7 bases lay outside the gene matches. Per germline, CDR1 SQVTM and CDR2 ANQGSEA. The CDR3 is 12 residues long. The CDR3 protein is CSAATSGRVQYF. CDR3 nucleotide sequence: TGCAGCGCTGCGACTAGCGGGAGAGTCCAGTACTTC.

This clonotype was counted many times. The rearrangement uses TRBV15 and TRBJ2-5; no clear D. The germline V and J ends were trimmed by 3 bases and 5 bases, with 4 bases remaining between them. CDR3 length: 11 amino acids. CDR1 is LNHNV, CDR2 YYDKDF, per germline (reference sequence). CDR3 DNA: TGTGCCACCAGCAGTGGGGAGACCCAGTACTTC. Amino acid sequence: CATSSGETQYF.

This clonotype was observed many times. This chain joins TRBV12-3 or TRBV12-4 and TRBJ2-5; possible D gene TRBD1, 5 bases. This CDR3 has 12 residues. Trimming left V 6 bases short and J 5 bases short, with 10 bases between. The CDR3 bases are TGTGCCAGCAGAATGGGGCAGGAGACCCAGTACTTC. The encoded protein is CASRMGQETQYF.

The V and J genes are TRBV10-3 and TRBJ2-7; 7 bases fit TRBD2. This CDR3 has 13 amino acids. In germline, CDR1 is ENHRY, CDR2 SYGVKD. The ends lost 4 bases at V and 3 bases at J; junction bases unmatched: 3. CDR3 region: CAISGRTSYEQYF. The CDR3 bases are TGTGCCATCAGTGGTAGGACTAGCTACGAGCAGTACTTC.

The chain carries TRBV11-2 and TRBJ2-6, with TRBD1 matching 11 bases. In germline, CDR1 is SGHAT, CDR2 FQNNGV. The CDR3 extends over 18 amino acids. The V segment lost 6 bases and the J segment 0 bases; nucleotides outside the gene matches: 7. Written as DNA, the CDR3 is TGTGCCAGCAGTCCAGTAGGGACAGGGGGCTCTGGGGCCAACGTCCTGACTTTC. Protein sequence: CASSPVGTGGSGANVLTF.

This clonotype has only a few counts. The CDR3 DNA follows: TGCAGCGTTGAATCTGGCCCCGGATTTGAGCAGTTCTTC. This codes for CSVESGPGFEQFF. The chain recombines TRBV29-1 with TRBJ2-1; D remains unclear. This CDR3 contains 13 residues. CDR1 and CDR2 from the germline V gene are SQVTM and ANQGSEA. V was cut by 2 bases and J by 9 bases, with 14 bases left in between.

This clonotype was recorded many times. The chain couples TRBV29-1 to TRBJ2-7; D is unresolved. CDR1 and CDR2 (germline): SQVTM, ANQGSEA. V was cut by 4 bases and J by 2 bases, with 9 bases left in between. This CDR3 has 12 residues. The CDR3 is CSVVGGTYEQYF. Written as DNA, the CDR3 is TGCAGCGTTGTCGGCGGAACCTACGAGCAGTACTTC.

This clonotype was counted many times. The chain employs TRBV7-9 and TRBJ2-5, with D unresolved. V lost 2 bases to trimming and J lost 1 base, with 11 bases between them. The CDR3 runs 15 residues. Germline CDR1 and CDR2: SEHNR and FQNEAQ (reference sequence). DNA for the CDR3: TGTGCCAGCAGCTTACTAGTGGGCTCCCAAGAGACCCAGTACTTC. Translated, it gives CASSLLVGSQETQYF.

This clonotype was detected a few times. This chain connects TRBV11-2 to TRBJ1-6; tentatively, D is TRBD1 (5 bases). The CDR3 is 16 residues long. Germline V gives CDR1 SGHAT, CDR2 FQNNGV. The V end lost 1 base, the J end lost 7 bases, and 14 bases lay between the germline ends. The CDR3 coding sequence is TGTGCCAGCAGCTTAGGGCAGGGTGTCGGCAATTCACCCCTCCACTTT. The encoded protein is CASSLGQGVGNSPLHF.

At least ten counts were recorded for this clonotype. V and J are TRBV7-9 and TRBJ2-5; the D is unclear. V lost 2 bases, J lost 5 bases, and 9 bases lay in between. The CDR3 extends over 13 amino acids. CDR1 is SEHNR and CDR2 is FQNEAQ in the germline V gene (reference sequence). In nucleotides, the CDR3 is TGTGCCAGCAGCTTATCTGGGTTGGAGACCCAGTACTTC. The encoded protein is CASSLSGLETQYF.

Many counts were recorded for this clonotype. The chain links TRBV4-3 to TRBJ2-3; a possible D gene is TRBD2 (5 bases). Trimming removed 1 base at V and 3 bases at J, with 8 bases between. The CDR3 totals 14 residues. Looked up from germline, CDR1 is LGHNA and CDR2 is YSLEER. The CDR3 sequence is CASSQGRRTDTQYF. The CDR3 nucleotides read TGCGCCAGCAGCCAAGGTCGGAGGACAGATACGCAGTATTTT.

A few counts support this clonotype. V and J are TRBV5-1 and TRBJ2-7; the D gene could be TRBD1 or TRBD2 (5 bases each). V lost 3 bases, J lost 7 bases, and 11 bases lay in between. The CDR3 loop spans 12 amino acids. Germline values: CDR1 SGHRS, CDR2 YFSETQ. The CDR3 bases are TGCGCCAGCAGCTCCGGGACGCCAGAGCAGTACTTC. Its translation is CASSSGTPEQYF.

This clonotype was picked up a small number of times. The chain couples TRBV30 to TRBJ2-7; unclear D gene. CDR3 size: 12 residues. Germline-derived CDR1 and CDR2 are GTSNPN and SVGIG (reference sequence). V dropped 4 bases and J dropped 0 bases, with 7 bases sitting between them. The CDR3 spells CAWNSYSYEQYF. The DNA of the CDR3 is TGTGCCTGGAACAGCTACTCCTACGAGCAGTACTTC.

The rearrangement uses TRBV6-2 or TRBV6-3 and TRBJ2-7; the D gene is possibly TRBD2 (6 bases). Germline loops: CDR1 MNHEY, CDR2 SVGEGT. The CDR3 length is 13 residues. Trimming took off 10 bases at V and 3 bases at J, with 16 bases between the two ends. The CDR3 DNA reads as TGTGCCATAAGGGACTCAACCTTCTACGAGCAGTACTTC. This codes for CAIRDSTFYEQYF.

The chain is built from TRBV3-1 and TRBJ2-3; D uncertain. Trimming removed 3 bases at V and 5 bases at J, with 6 bases between. The CDR3 spans 12 residues. Germline CDR1 is LGHDT and CDR2 is YNNKEL (reference sequence). The CDR3 region is CASSHGGDTQYF. The CDR3 DNA sequence: TGTGCCAGCAGCCATGGCGGAGATACGCAGTATTTT.

This chain uses TRBV20-1 with TRBJ2-7, with D hard to call. Germline-derived CDR1 and CDR2 are DFQATT and SNEGSKA (reference sequence). The CDR3 is 12 residues long. Trimming took 5 bases from V and 2 from J, leaving 10 bases between them. CDR3 DNA sequence: TGCAGTGCTCGGCCGAATACCTACGAGCAGTACTTC. It codes for CSARPNTYEQYF.

This clonotype was counted ten times or more. V usage is TRBV5-1 and J usage is TRBJ2-3; D gene unclear. V was shortened by 0 bases and J by 0 bases, with 8 bases between the two germline ends. Germline assignment: CDR1 SGHRS and CDR2 YFSETQ. This CDR3 has 15 amino acids. The CDR3 here is CASSLASTSTDTQYF. The DNA of the CDR3 is TGCGCCAGCAGCTTGGCTTCTACTAGCACAGATACGCAGTATTTT.